This TCR beta chain was sequenced during a study of Graves' ophthalmopathy and Graves' hyperthyroidism. General observations from the study: As the model predicted ophthalmopathy progression, it achieved a sensitivity of nearly 71% and a specificity of 72.22%. Most expanded clonotypes in thyroid above 0.001 frequency also showed up in blood.

Amplified TCR beta CDR3 regions were obtained using RNA transcripts as template. An initial RT-PCR round employing HTBI primers preceded a second-round multiplex PCR. Via MiXCR, TCRdb re-called the multiplex PCR reads, giving one row per CDR3 protein. Among more than 550,000 distinct CDR3 sequences listed, under 50% were seen once. As to this clonotype: Its target is not known.

Germline CDR1 reads MNHEY; CDR2 reads SMNVEV (reference sequence). V lost 6 bases and J lost 4, with 13 bases in between. The CDR3 covers 13 residues. Serum thyroxine and TRAb, along with clinical symptoms, thyroid ultrasound and orbital computed tomography, were what diagnosis relied on. Sampling 10 ml of fresh peripheral blood provided the PBMCs. The V call is TRBV27, the J call TRBJ2-7; D possibly corresponds to TRBD2 (6 bases). The clonotype comes from an adult man with Graves' ophthalmopathy. The sample taken for sequencing was peripheral blood. CDR3 in amino acids: CASSLSGRYEQYF. The CDR3 coding sequence is TGTGCCAGCAGCCTTAGTGGGAGGTACGAGCAGTACTTC.